This TCR beta chain is from a study of T cells in Graves' hyperthyroidism and ophthalmopathy. Trimming stripped 3 bases from V and 10 bases from J, with 19 bases between. The CDR3 is 15 residues long. Germline CDR1 reads KGHSH; CDR2 reads LQKENI. It was RNA transcripts that yielded the amplified TCR beta CDR3 regions. During a first-round RT-PCR of the TCR CDR3, the HTBI primer set was used. TCRdb analysed the multiplex PCR reads with MiXCR anew, one entry per CDR3 protein. The table records about 250,000 distinct CDR3 sequences, 13% to 15% of them present only once. This clonotype was counted only a few times. Antigen specificity is unknown. Study outcomes and limitations: Ophthalmopathy and stable hyperthyroidism were told apart by a 13 V-J model.

Sampled blood dates from first hyperthyroidism diagnosis, and it precedes any ophthalmopathy symptoms. This TCR came from a woman in her forties or fifties with Graves' hyperthyroidism that later progressed to Graves' ophthalmopathy. The sample consisted of blood. The rearrangement links TRBV18 to TRBJ2-1, with a weak D call TRBD2 (6 bases). The CDR3 sequence is CASSPDGSTGGEQFF. In DNA, the CDR3 is TGTGCCAGCTCACCGGACGGTTCTACAGGAGGGGAGCAGTTCTTC.